This T cell receptor beta chain derives from a study of OX40 agonist ivuxolimab in advanced cancers. Across the study: In this cohort, patients received ivuxolimab, an agonistic anti-OX40 (CD134) antibody. Treatment received earlier with anti-PD-1, anti-PD-L1 or anti-CTLA-4 agents was allowed, and 40% had some.

Germline V gene lookup returns CDR1 GTSNPN and CDR2 SVGIG (reference sequence). The CDR3 is 13 residues long. Between the trimmed V and J ends, which lost 3 bases and 4 bases, there was a span of 9 bases. Sampled blood was obtained at baseline, cycle 4 day 1, and cycle 7 day 1. About this clone itself: Its antigen is currently unknown.

Using immunoSEQ multiplex PCR, the repertoire was profiled, and TCRdb retains in-frame clones only, with some absent. The data contain around 52,000 clones, 83% of them singletons. General observations from the study: Also showing low normalized T-cell clonal expansion were some of the nonresponders.

This sequence originates from an adult with an advanced solid tumor such as melanoma, head and neck, liver or kidney cancer. This chain links TRBV30 with TRBJ2-2, with D unresolved. The specimen comprised CD4+ or CD8+ T cells sorted from blood, sampled in a trial of the OX40 agonist ivuxolimab. The CDR3 spells CAWSPQRTGELFF. CDR3 coding DNA: TGTGCCTGGAGCCCACAGCGCACCGGGGAGCTGTTTTTT.